The clone carrying this TCR beta chain occurred a few times. Its matching antigen is unknown. The data were taken from a study of T cell responses to AZD1222 COVID-19 vaccine. Points from the study as a whole: Females outnumbered males among donors, who were mostly white British; clonal diversity was possibly underestimated. Regions 160-218 and 743-854 dominated among vaccine-associated CD4 TCRs spanning spike.

V was trimmed by 4 bases and J by 2 bases, leaving 12 bases between them. The V gene's germline CDR1 is LNHDA and CDR2 SQIVND (reference sequence). This CDR3 comprises 15 residues. Measured with immunoSEQ multiplex PCR; TCRdb has only the in-frame clones, and not every one. The repertoire holds over 150,000 clones, with less than 90% as singletons. The J gene is TRBJ1-5, the V gene TRBV19, with D unclear. The TCR was taken from an adult in good health. Here the sequenced sample was peripheral blood, taken on day 0 of MenACWY control vaccination. The CDR3 spells CASSRSGNGNQPQHF. The DNA of the CDR3 is TGTGCCAGTAGTAGGTCCGGGAATGGCAATCAGCCCCAGCATTTT.